This entry lists 8 T cell receptor beta chains sequenced from one sample in a study of early T cells in non-severe SARS-CoV-2 infection. TCRdb used MiXCR to reprocess the 5' RACE reads, holding one entry per CDR3 protein. The table shows under 70,000 distinct CDR3 sequences, with roughly 5.5% occurring only once. The sequencing sample was made of whole blood. These receptors all come from an adult who was a healthcare worker with PCR-confirmed SARS-CoV-2 infection or an uninfected control (not recorded which).

Ten or more counts support this clonotype. CDR3 amino acids: CASSLGQDNEQFF. As DNA, the CDR3 is TGCGCCAGCAGCTTGGGTCAGGACAATGAGCAGTTCTTC. The rearrangement uses TRBV5-1 and TRBJ2-1; no clear D. CDR3 length equals 13 residues. Germline V gives CDR1 SGHRS, CDR2 YFSETQ. V gave up 0 bases and J gave up 5 bases, with 6 bases separating them.

Many counts were recorded for this clonotype. This sequence joins TRBV6-2 or TRBV6-3 and TRBJ1-2; no definite D call. CDR3 length: 14 residues. V shed 6 bases and J shed 3 bases, with 14 bases lying between them. Germline V gives CDR1 MNHEY, CDR2 SVGEGT. CDR3 DNA: TGTGCCAGCAGCTCGGTGCCCCCCTACTATGGCTACACCTTC. Its translation is CASSSVPPYYGYTF.

A few counts support this clonotype. The rearrangement uses TRBV11-2 and TRBJ2-2; 9 nucleotides match TRBD1. In germline, CDR1 is SGHAT, CDR2 FQNNGV. The CDR3 spans 15 residues. V lost 1 base and J lost 5; bases outside the gene matches: 2. CDR3 nucleotide sequence: TGTGCCAGCAGCTTAGCGGGACAGGGAACCGGGGAGCTGTTTTTT. Amino acids: CASSLAGQGTGELFF.

This clonotype came up many times. The chain combines TRBV6-5 with TRBJ1-1, with 7 bases matching TRBD1. This CDR3 comprises 13 residues. Trimming took 6 bases from V and 7 from J; bases not matched to a gene: 8. CDR1 is MNHEY, CDR2 SVGAGI, per germline. For the CDR3, the DNA is TGTGCCAGCAGACAGGGACAGACCAGTGAAGCTTTCTTT. Protein: CASRQGQTSEAFF.

This clonotype appeared many times. The chain is built from TRBV5-1 and TRBJ2-4; D unresolved. Trimming removed 3 bases from V and 5 bases from J, with 15 bases in between. In germline, CDR1 is SGHRS, CDR2 YFSETQ. This CDR3 region has 15 residues. The CDR3, as DNA: TGCGCCAGCAGCTCCGGACCCTTATGGGAAAACATTCAGTACTTC. It codes for CASSSGPLWENIQYF.

This clonotype was detected only a few times. A junction boundary mismatches the germline segment, possibly from a read error. V is TRBV20-1 and J is TRBJ2-1; D gene unclear. CDR3 size: 10 residues. CDR1 is DFQATT and CDR2 is SNEGSKA in the germline V gene (reference sequence). In DNA, the CDR3 is TGCAGTGTCTCCAACAATGAGCAGTTCTTC. Protein: CSVSNNEQFF.

This clonotype was recorded many times. The rearrangement uses TRBV6-5 and TRBJ2-7; no firm D call. Between the trimmed V and J ends, which lost 4 bases and 8 bases, there was a span of 15 bases. This CDR3 comprises 13 residues. Germline assignment: CDR1 MNHEY and CDR2 SVGAGI. Here the CDR3 reads CASSWRSSSQQYF. The CDR3, as DNA: TGTGCCAGCAGTTGGCGGTCCTCTTCCCAGCAGTACTTC.

The V gene is TRBV14, the J gene TRBJ2-7; a weak D match, TRBD1 (5 bases). This CDR3 is 14 amino acids long. In germline, CDR1 is SGHDN, CDR2 FVKESK. Trimming shortened V by 4 bases and J by 1 base, and 11 bases separated the two germline ends. CDR3 DNA: TGTGCCAGCAGCCGGCAACAGGTGTCCTACGAGCAGTACTTC. It specifies CASSRQQVSYEQYF.